This T cell receptor (beta chain) is from a study of blood T cell repertoires in COVID-19. About the study: COVID-19 samples, acute and convalescent, were from the United States, Italy and Spain. In each case, the material was cDNA or gDNA derived from T cells, B-cell-depleted T cells, or PBMCs.

Germline-derived CDR1 and CDR2 are MNHEY and SVGAGI. V was cut by 5 bases and J by 3 bases, with 10 bases left in between. The length of the CDR3 is 14 residues. In the authors' methods: Scientists estimated how many nucleated cells there were by amplifying reference gene primers. Clones were read by immunoSEQ multiplex PCR, and TCRdb kept only the in-frame ones, dropping some. V, J and clone size derive from that table, while D and trimming were established from the DNA sequence. The repertoire holds around 190,000 clones, with 83% as singletons. This chain uses TRBV6-5 with TRBJ2-2; D may be TRBD1 (6 bases). This TCR was sampled from a human donor in a cohort sampled during active COVID-19. Specimen: peripheral blood. CDR3 amino acids: CASSHGQYTGELFF. The CDR3 DNA reads TGTGCCAGCAGTCACGGACAGTACACCGGGGAGCTGTTTTTT.